The rows below give T cell receptor beta chains drawn from one sample of a study of OX40 agonist ivuxolimab in advanced cancers. Repertoires were generated with immunoSEQ multiplex PCR, while TCRdb's copy carries only in-frame clones and drops some. Of fewer than 85,000 clones listed, around nine tenths were seen once; the top ten hold approximately 0.7%. The sample was CD4+ or CD8+ T cells sorted from blood, taken in a trial of the OX40 agonist ivuxolimab. Source of these receptors: an adult with an advanced solid tumor such as melanoma, head and neck, liver or kidney cancer. Both conserved end residues are part of each CDR3. Each record gives: clone size, J gene, V gene, CDR3 length, D gene, CDR3 protein, CDR3 DNA. The D gene is left open where the match is weak. Some rows have no size entry. The others give once, few or many, or a class for an expanded clone.

NA,TRBJ1-3,TRBV25-1,14,NA,CASSEMYSGNTIYF,TGTGCCAGCAGTGAAATGTACTCTGGAAACACCATATATTTT
NA,TRBJ2-1,TRBV6-5,15,TRBD1,CASSYKRQGIYEQFF,TGTGCCAGCAGTTACAAGAGACAGGGGATTTATGAGCAGTTCTTC
NA,TRBJ1-5,TRBV28,12,TRBD1,CATTNQGEPQHF,TGTGCCACCACCAATCAGGGGGAGCCCCAGCATTTT
once,TRBJ1-2,TRBV7-2,16,NA,CASSFLASHSNYGYTF,TGTGCCAGCAGCTTCTTGGCCAGCCACAGTAACTATGGCTACACCTTC
NA,TRBJ2-1,TRBV2,15,TRBD1,CASSRQGPGVNEQFF,TGTGCCAGCAGCCGACAGGGGCCAGGGGTCAATGAGCAGTTCTTC
NA,TRBJ2-1,TRBV28,12,NA,CASSISAVEQFF,TGTGCCAGCAGTATAAGTGCGGTTGAGCAGTTCTTC
NA,TRBJ2-1,TRBV5-1,19,NA,CASSLVPALGGSSYNEQFF,TGCGCCAGCAGCTTGGTTCCGGCTCTAGGCGGAAGCTCCTACAATGAGCAGTTCTTC
once,TRBJ2-5,TRBV10-3,12,TRBD1,CAIRGTVETQYF,TGTGCCATCAGGGGGACAGTAGAGACCCAGTACTTC
NA,TRBJ2-7,TRBV5-8,16,TRBD2,CASSAGTSGISYEQYF,TGTGCCAGCAGCGCCGGGACTAGCGGGATCTCCTACGAGCAGTACTTC
NA,TRBJ2-2,TRBV19,16,NA,CASSSRNTPNTGELFF,TGTGCCAGTTCTTCAAGAAACACCCCGAACACCGGGGAGCTGTTTTTT
NA,TRBJ2-1,TRBV19,15,NA,CASKGGVSSYNEQFF,TGTGCCAGTAAGGGCGGGGTCAGCTCCTACAATGAGCAGTTCTTC
NA,TRBJ1-1,TRBV5-1,15,NA,CASSLAAGGHTEAFF,TGCGCCAGCAGCTTGGCCGCAGGCGGCCACACTGAAGCTTTCTTT
NA,TRBJ1-5,TRBV7-2,14,NA,CASSLWGEYQPQHF,TGTGCCAGCAGCTTATGGGGGGAATATCAGCCCCAGCATTTT
NA,TRBJ2-2,TRBV2,15,NA,CASSQGRVNTGELFF,TGTGCCAGCAGTCAGGGCAGGGTTAACACCGGGGAGCTGTTTTTT
NA,TRBJ2-1,TRBV5-4,15,TRBD2,CASSSGLAGANEQFF,TGTGCCAGCAGCTCGGGACTAGCGGGAGCCAATGAGCAGTTCTTC
NA,TRBJ2-7,TRBV10-3,12,NA,CASRSGPYEQYF,TGTGCCTCTAGGAGTGGGCCCTACGAGCAGTACTTC
NA,TRBJ2-1,TRBV20-1,10,NA,CSARVNEQFF,TGCAGTGCTAGGGTCAATGAGCAGTTCTTC
NA,TRBJ2-5,TRBV7-9,16,NA,CASSPGTRGSQETQYF,TGTGCCAGCAGCCCAGGGACAAGGGGTTCCCAAGAGACCCAGTACTTC
NA,TRBJ1-1,TRBV7-2,13,NA,CASSFSENTEAFF,TGTGCCAGCAGCTTTTCAGAGAACACTGAAGCTTTCTTT
once,TRBJ2-3,TRBV28,12,NA,CASSLNTDTQYF,TGTGCCAGCAGCCTCAACACAGATACGCAGTATTTT
NA,TRBJ1-2,TRBV7-9,16,TRBD1,CASSSGTGANNYGYTF,TGTGCCAGCAGCTCCGGGACAGGGGCGAATAACTATGGCTACACCTTC
NA,TRBJ2-7,TRBV5-1,13,NA,CASSSPTSYEQYF,TGCGCCAGCAGCTCTCCGACCTCCTACGAGCAGTACTTC
once,TRBJ2-7,TRBV19,16,NA,CASSMNRDTFSYEQYF,TGTGCCAGTAGTATGAACAGGGACACATTCTCCTACGAGCAGTACTTC
NA,TRBJ1-4,TRBV19,15,TRBD1,CASSWGTGINEKLFF,TGTGCCAGTAGCTGGGGGACAGGGATTAATGAAAAACTGTTTTTT
NA,TRBJ2-1,TRBV5-8,17,TRBD2,CASSLTGYGRPLNEQFF,TGTGCCAGCAGCTTGACAGGATACGGGAGGCCATTGAATGAGCAGTTCTTC
NA,TRBJ2-2,TRBV5-1,19,TRBD2,CASSYQGLAGAVRTGELFF,TGCGCCAGCAGCTACCAGGGACTAGCGGGCGCTGTGCGGACCGGGGAGCTGTTTTTT
NA,TRBJ1-4,TRBV5-1,15,NA,CASSDTGRDNEKLFF,TGCGCCAGCAGCGATACAGGGAGAGATAATGAAAAACTGTTTTTT
NA,TRBJ1-6,TRBV7-2,15,NA,CASSLAGQQNSPLHF,TGTGCCAGCAGCCTCGCCGGACAGCAAAATTCACCCCTCCACTTT
NA,TRBJ2-1,TRBV5-1,13,NA,CASSLEGPDGRFF,TGCGCCAGCAGCCTGGAGGGCCCGGACGGGAGGTTCTTC
NA,TRBJ2-1,TRBV27,18,TRBD2,CASSLGLAGETSYNEQFF,TGTGCCAGCAGTTTGGGGTTAGCGGGAGAGACGTCCTACAATGAGCAGTTCTTC
NA,TRBJ1-3,TRBV25-1,15,NA,CASSGTLDTGNTIYF,TGTGCCAGCAGTGGTACACTGGACACTGGAAACACCATATATTTT
NA,TRBJ1-6,TRBV7-2,14,NA,CASSQPTGNSPLHF,TGTGCCAGCAGCCAACCTACAGGGAATTCACCCCTCCACTTT
NA,TRBJ2-3,TRBV13,19,TRBD2,CASSLGPPRLAGSTDTQYF,TGTGCCAGCAGCTTAGGCCCCCCCAGACTAGCGGGGAGCACAGATACGCAGTATTTT
NA,TRBJ1-2,TRBV27,13,NA,CASRPQGDSSYTF,TGTGCCAGCAGACCTCAAGGTGACTCAAGCTACACCTTC
NA,TRBJ2-7,TRBV9,13,TRBD1,CASSTGQGVEQYF,TGTGCCAGCAGCACCGGACAGGGGGTCGAGCAGTACTTC
NA,TRBJ2-2,TRBV7-8,18,TRBD2,CASSLFASGGANTGELFF,TGTGCCAGCAGCTTATTCGCTAGCGGGGGGGCTAACACCGGGGAGCTGTTTTTT
NA,TRBJ2-5,TRBV13,14,TRBD2,CASSLAGVEETQYF,TGTGCCAGCAGCCTAGCGGGTGTGGAAGAGACCCAGTACTTC
once,TRBJ1-1,TRBV28,13,NA,CAISRGVNTEAFF,TGTGCCATATCTCGCGGGGTGAACACTGAAGCTTTCTTT
NA,TRBJ1-2,TRBV6-5,13,TRBD1,CASSKGQSYGYTF,TGTGCCAGCAGCAAGGGACAGTCCTATGGCTACACCTTC
few,TRBJ2-2,TRBV7-6,16,TRBD1,CASSLRDSTNTGELFF,TGTGCCAGCAGCCTAAGGGACAGCACGAACACCGGGGAGCTGTTTTTT
NA,TRBJ2-2,TRBV28,16,NA,CASRQFGQSKSGELFF,TGTGCCAGCAGACAATTTGGACAATCGAAGTCCGGGGAGCTGTTTTTT
few,TRBJ2-7,TRBV6-5,15,TRBD1,CASSYWAGGPYEQYF,TGTGCCAGCAGTTACTGGGCAGGGGGACCCTACGAGCAGTACTTC
NA,TRBJ2-7,TRBV7-2,18,NA,CASSLGSRPPSFFYEQYF,TGTGCCAGCAGCTTAGGTTCTCGACCACCGTCCTTCTTCTACGAGCAGTACTTC
NA,TRBJ1-1,TRBV18,16,NA,CASSPLGWQMNTEAFF,TGTGCCAGCTCCCCCCTCGGGTGGCAGATGAACACTGAAGCTTTCTTT
NA,TRBJ2-2,TRBV2,16,NA,CASSEIGKGSTGELFF,TGTGCCAGCAGTGAAATAGGGAAAGGTAGCACCGGGGAGCTGTTTTTT
NA,TRBJ2-7,TRBV5-1,17,TRBD1,CASSSGMLRDRAYEQYF,TGCGCCAGCAGCTCTGGGATGCTCCGGGACAGGGCCTACGAGCAGTACTTC
NA,TRBJ2-1,TRBV7-9,18,TRBD2,CASSLATPSGSRVNEQFF,TGTGCCAGCAGCTTAGCGACGCCTAGCGGGAGTAGGGTCAATGAGCAGTTCTTC
once,TRBJ1-2,TRBV19,14,NA,CASSRRDSFYGYTF,TGTGCCAGTAGTAGAAGAGACAGCTTTTATGGCTACACCTTC
NA,TRBJ2-2,TRBV7-2,17,TRBD1,CASSREGAGVNTGELFF,TGTGCCAGCAGCCGAGAGGGGGCAGGGGTAAACACCGGGGAGCTGTTTTTT
once,TRBJ1-1,TRBV7-6,14,TRBD1,CASSTTGVRTEAFF,TGTGCCAGCAGCACGACAGGGGTTAGGACTGAAGCTTTCTTT
NA,TRBJ2-7,TRBV19,17,TRBD1,CASSTLPGQGGSYEQYF,TGTGCCAGTAGTACACTCCCGGGACAGGGAGGGTCCTACGAGCAGTACTTC
NA,TRBJ2-5,TRBV7-2,18,TRBD2,CASSLEGTSGAFQETQYF,TGTGCCAGCAGCTTAGAAGGGACTAGCGGGGCCTTCCAAGAGACCCAGTACTTC
few,TRBJ1-6,TRBV2,13,TRBD1,CASGGQGSSPLHF,TGTGCCAGCGGGGGACAGGGCAGTTCACCCCTCCACTTT
NA,TRBJ1-2,TRBV6-5,14,NA,CASTKAGSGYGYTF,TGTGCCAGCACCAAGGCGGGCTCGGGCTATGGCTACACCTTC
NA,TRBJ1-2,TRBV18,15,NA,CASSPSREPYSLLTF,TGTGCCAGCTCACCATCACGGGAGCCTTACAGCCTTCTCACCTTC
NA,TRBJ2-1,TRBV5-1,14,NA,CASSLARQFHEQFF,TGCGCCAGCAGCTTGGCTCGGCAGTTCCATGAGCAGTTCTTC
NA,TRBJ2-7,TRBV29-1,14,TRBD1,CSVDRTGGFYEQYF,TGCAGCGTTGATAGGACAGGGGGCTTCTACGAGCAGTACTTC
NA,TRBJ2-7,TRBV11-2,14,TRBD2,CASSLVAGGTGQYF,TGTGCCAGCAGCTTGGTCGCGGGAGGGACTGGGCAGTACTTC
NA,TRBJ2-3,TRBV5-4,14,NA,CASSAEAIGDTQYF,TGTGCCAGCAGCGCGGAGGCTATAGGAGATACGCAGTATTTT